Detailed here is one T cell receptor (beta chain). The record originates from a study of blood T cell repertoires in COVID-19. Study-level information: PBMCs, B-cell-depleted T cells, or T cells provided the cDNA or gDNA that made up the material.

Authors' processing steps: Estimation of nucleated cell counts was performed using reference gene primer amplification. The repertoire was sequenced with immunoSEQ multiplex PCR; TCRdb's copy has only in-frame clones and lacks some. That table is the source of V, J and clone size, and D and trimming were worked out from the DNA. The sample contains 240,000 or so clones, 80% to 85% of which appear only once. Sequenced: peripheral blood. The clonotype was recovered from a woman in her sixties with active or convalescent COVID-19.

CDR3 amino acids: CASSYGHSYGYTF. The CDR3 nucleotides are TGTGCCAGCAGTTACGGGCACTCCTATGGCTACACCTTC. The rearrangement links TRBV6-5 to TRBJ1-2; D not certain. Trimming took 2 bases from V and 4 from J, leaving 8 bases between them. Germline CDR1 reads MNHEY; CDR2 reads SVGAGI. This CDR3 is 13 amino acids long.